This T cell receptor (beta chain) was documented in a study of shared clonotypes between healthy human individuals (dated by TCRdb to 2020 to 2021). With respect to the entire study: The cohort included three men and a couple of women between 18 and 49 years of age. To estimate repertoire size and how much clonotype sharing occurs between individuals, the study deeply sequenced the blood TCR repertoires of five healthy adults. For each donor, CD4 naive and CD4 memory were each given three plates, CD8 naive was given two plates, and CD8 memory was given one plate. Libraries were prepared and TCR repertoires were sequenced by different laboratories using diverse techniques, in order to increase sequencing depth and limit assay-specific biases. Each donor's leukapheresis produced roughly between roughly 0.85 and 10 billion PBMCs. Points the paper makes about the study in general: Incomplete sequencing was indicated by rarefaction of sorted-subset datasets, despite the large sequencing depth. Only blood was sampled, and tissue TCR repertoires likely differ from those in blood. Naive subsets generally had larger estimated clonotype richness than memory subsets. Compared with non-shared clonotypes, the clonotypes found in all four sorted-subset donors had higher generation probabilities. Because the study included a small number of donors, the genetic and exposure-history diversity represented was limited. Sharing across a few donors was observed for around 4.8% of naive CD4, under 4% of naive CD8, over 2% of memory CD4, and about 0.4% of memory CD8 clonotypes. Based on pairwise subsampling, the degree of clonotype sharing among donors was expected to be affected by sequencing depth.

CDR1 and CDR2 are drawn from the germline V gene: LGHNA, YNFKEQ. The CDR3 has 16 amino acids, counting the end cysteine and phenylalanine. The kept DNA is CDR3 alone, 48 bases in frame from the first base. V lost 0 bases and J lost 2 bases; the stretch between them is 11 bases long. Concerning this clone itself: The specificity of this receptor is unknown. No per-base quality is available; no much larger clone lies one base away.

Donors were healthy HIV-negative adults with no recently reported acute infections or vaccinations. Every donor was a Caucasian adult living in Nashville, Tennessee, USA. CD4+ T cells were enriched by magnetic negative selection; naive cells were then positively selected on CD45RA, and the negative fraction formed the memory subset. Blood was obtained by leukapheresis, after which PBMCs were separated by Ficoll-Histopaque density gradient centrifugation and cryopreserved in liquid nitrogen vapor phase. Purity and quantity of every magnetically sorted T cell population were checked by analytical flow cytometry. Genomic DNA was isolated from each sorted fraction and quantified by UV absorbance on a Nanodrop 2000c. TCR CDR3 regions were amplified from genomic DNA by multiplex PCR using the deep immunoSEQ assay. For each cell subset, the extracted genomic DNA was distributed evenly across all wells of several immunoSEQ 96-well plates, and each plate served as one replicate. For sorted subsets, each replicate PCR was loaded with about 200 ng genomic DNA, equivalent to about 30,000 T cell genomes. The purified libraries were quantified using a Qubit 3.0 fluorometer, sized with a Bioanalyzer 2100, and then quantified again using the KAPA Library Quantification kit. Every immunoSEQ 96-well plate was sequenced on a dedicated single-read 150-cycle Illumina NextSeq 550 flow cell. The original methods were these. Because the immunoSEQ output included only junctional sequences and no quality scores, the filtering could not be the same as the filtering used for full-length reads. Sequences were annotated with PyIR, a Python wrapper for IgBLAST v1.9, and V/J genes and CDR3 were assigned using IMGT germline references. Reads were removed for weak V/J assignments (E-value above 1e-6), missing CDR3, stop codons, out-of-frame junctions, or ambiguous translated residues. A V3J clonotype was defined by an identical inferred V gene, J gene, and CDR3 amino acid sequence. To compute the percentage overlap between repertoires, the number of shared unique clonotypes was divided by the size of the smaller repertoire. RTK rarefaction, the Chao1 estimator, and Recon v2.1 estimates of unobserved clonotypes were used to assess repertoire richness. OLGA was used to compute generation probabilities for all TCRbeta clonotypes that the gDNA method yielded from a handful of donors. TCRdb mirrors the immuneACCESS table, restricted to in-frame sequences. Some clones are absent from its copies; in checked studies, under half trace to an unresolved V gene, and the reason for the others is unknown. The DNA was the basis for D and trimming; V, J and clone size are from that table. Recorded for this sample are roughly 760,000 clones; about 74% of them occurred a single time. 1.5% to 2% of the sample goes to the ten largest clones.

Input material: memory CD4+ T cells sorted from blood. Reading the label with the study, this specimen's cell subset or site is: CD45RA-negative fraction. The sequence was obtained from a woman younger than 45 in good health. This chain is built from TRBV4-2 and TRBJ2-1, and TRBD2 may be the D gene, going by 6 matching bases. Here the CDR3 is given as CASSQDTGEPYNEQFF. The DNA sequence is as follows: TGTGCCAGCAGCCAAGATACGGGGGAGCCCTACAATGAGCAGTTCTTC.